The next 4 T cell receptor beta chains were all read from a single sample in a study of T-cell reconstitution after alpha-beta-depleted transplantation in children. Unique molecular identifiers were used to barcode this TCRbeta library. MiXCR was run by TCRdb on the PCR reads, yielding one entry per CDR3 protein. Of under 150,000 distinct CDR3 sequences in the sample, around a tenth are singletons; the top ten hold 24%. The sample in question was PBMCs, mostly from graft donor cells, obtained 180 days after TCRalphabeta/CD19-depleted stem cell transplant. Receptor source: a girl in the first two years of life who had a stem cell transplant for combined immunodeficiency, so the T cells may come from the graft donor.

This clonotype is termed medium-sized. The rearrangement links TRBV12-3 or TRBV12-4 to TRBJ2-7; TRBD1 aligns across 7 bases. The V gene end was trimmed by 3 bases and the J gene end by 1 base; junction bases not matched to a gene: 6. This CDR3 comprises 15 residues. The CDR3 sequence: CASSLDPGQSYEQYF. In DNA, the CDR3 is TGTGCCAGCAGTTTGGACCCGGGACAGTCCTACGAGCAGTACTTC.

This clonotype showed up just a few times. The gene calls are TRBV5-1 and TRBJ2-3; 10 bases align to TRBD1. Germline V gives CDR1 SGHRS, CDR2 YFSETQ. The CDR3 runs 14 residues. J gave up 6 bases and V 3 bases, and 4 bases lay outside the gene matches. CDR3 sequence reads: CASSSGTGDDTQYF. The DNA of the CDR3 is TGCGCCAGCAGCTCCGGGACAGGGGACGATACGCAGTATTTT.

This clonotype was detected many times. The CDR3 spells CASRGQGGDTQYF. CDR3 coding DNA: TGCGCCAGCCGGGGACAGGGGGGAGATACGCAGTATTTT. J is TRBJ2-3 and V is TRBV5-1, with 11 bases identical to TRBD1. CDR1 and CDR2 from the germline V gene are SGHRS and YFSETQ. The trim removed 7 bases at V and 5 bases at J, leaving 3 bases unmatched. CDR3 length equals 13 residues. Full variable domain (rest looked up from reference TRBV5-1 and TRBJ2-3): KAGVTQTPRYLIKTRGQQVTLSCSPISGHRSVSWYQQTPGQGLQFLFEYFSETQRNKGNFPGRFSGRQFSNSRSEMNVSTLELGDSALYLCASRGQGGDTQYFGPGTRLTVL.

This clonotype was observed many times. The chain uses TRBV12-3 or TRBV12-4 and TRBJ2-7; D remains ambiguous. Trimming pared 5 bases from V and 10 bases from J, leaving 18 bases between. This CDR3 contains 13 residues. The CDR3 nucleotides read TGTGCCAGCAGTCCGACCCCATTAAACGGACAGTACTTC. Translation: CASSPTPLNGQYF.